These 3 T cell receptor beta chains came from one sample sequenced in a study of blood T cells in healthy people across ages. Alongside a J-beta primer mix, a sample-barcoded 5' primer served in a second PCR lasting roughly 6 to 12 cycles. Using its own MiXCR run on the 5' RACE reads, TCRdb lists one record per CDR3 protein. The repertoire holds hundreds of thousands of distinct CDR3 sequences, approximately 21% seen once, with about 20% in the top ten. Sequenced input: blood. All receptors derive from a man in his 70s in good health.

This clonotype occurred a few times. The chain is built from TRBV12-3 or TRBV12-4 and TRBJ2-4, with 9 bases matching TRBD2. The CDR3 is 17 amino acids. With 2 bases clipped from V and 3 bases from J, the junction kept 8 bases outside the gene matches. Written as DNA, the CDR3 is TGTGCCAGCAGTTTAAGGGCTAGCGGGATAGGCAAAAACATTCAGTACTTC. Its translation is CASSLRASGIGKNIQYF.

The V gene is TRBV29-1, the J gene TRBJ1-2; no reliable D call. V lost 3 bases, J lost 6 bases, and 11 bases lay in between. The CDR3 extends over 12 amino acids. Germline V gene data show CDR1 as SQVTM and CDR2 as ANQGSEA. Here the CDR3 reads CSVDKQIDGYTF. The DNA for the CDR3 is TGCAGCGTTGATAAACAGATCGATGGCTACACCTTC.

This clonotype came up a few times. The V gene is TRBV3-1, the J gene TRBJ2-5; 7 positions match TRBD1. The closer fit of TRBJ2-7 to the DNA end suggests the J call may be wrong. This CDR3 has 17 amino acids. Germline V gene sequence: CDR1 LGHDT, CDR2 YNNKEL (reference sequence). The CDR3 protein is CASSQRGPGQKIYEQYF. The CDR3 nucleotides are TGTGCCAGCAGCCAAAGAGGACCGGGACAGAAGATATACGAGCAGTACTTC.